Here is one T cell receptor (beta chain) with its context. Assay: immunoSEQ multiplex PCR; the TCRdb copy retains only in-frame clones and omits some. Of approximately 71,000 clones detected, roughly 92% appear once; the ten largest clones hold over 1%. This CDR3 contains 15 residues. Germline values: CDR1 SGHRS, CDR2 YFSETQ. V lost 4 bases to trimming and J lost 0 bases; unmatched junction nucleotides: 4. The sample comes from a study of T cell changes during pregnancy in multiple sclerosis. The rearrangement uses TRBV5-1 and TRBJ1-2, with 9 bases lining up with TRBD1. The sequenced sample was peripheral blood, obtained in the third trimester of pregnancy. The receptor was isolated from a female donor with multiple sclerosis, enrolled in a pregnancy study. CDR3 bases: TGCGCCAGCAGCACGGGACAGGGTGCTAACTATGGCTACACCTTC. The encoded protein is CASSTGQGANYGYTF.